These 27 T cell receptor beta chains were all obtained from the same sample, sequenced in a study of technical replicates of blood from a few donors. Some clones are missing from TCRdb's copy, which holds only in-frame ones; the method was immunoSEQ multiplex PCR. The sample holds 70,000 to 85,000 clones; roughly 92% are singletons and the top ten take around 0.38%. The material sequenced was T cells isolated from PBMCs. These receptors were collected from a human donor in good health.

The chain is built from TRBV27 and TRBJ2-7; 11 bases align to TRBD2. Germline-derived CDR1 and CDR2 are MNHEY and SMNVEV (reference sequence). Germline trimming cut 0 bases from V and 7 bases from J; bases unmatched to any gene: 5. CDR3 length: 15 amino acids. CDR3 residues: CASSLSVAGGGEQYF. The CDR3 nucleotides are TGTGCCAGCAGTTTATCGGTAGCGGGAGGGGGAGAGCAGTACTTC.

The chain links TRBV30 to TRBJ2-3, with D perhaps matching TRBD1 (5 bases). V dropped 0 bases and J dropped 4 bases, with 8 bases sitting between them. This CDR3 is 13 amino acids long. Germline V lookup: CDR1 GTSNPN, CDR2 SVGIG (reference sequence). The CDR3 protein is CAWSVQVSDTQYF. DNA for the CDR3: TGTGCCTGGAGTGTACAGGTTTCAGATACGCAGTATTTT.

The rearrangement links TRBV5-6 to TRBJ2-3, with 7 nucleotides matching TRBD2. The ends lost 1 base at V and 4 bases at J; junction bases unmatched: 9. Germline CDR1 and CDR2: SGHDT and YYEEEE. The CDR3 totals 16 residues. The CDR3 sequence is CASSLMSSGEPDTQYF. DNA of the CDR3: TGTGCCAGCAGCTTGATGTCTAGCGGAGAGCCAGATACGCAGTATTTT.

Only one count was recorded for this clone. The CDR3 protein is CASSQGGLPDTQYF. The CDR3 bases are TGCGCCAGCAGCCAAGGAGGCTTACCGGATACGCAGTATTTT. The chain carries TRBV4-3 and TRBJ2-3; unclear D gene. There are 14 residues in the CDR3. Trimming stripped 1 base from V and 6 bases from J, with 11 bases between. Germline loops: CDR1 LGHNA, CDR2 YSLEER.

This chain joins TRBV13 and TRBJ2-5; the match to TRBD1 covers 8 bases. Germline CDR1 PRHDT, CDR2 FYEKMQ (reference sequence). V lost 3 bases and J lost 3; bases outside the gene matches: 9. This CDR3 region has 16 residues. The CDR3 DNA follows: TGTGCCAGCAGCTTGGCCCGCACGACAGGGGAAGAGACCCAGTACTTC. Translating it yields CASSLARTTGEETQYF.

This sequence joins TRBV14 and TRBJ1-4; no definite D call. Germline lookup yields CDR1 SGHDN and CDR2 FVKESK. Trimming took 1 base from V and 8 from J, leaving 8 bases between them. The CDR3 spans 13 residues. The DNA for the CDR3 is TGTGCCAGCAGCCAAGCGATTGGCGAAAAACTGTTTTTT. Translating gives CASSQAIGEKLFF. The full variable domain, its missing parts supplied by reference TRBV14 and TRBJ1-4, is EAGVTQFPSHSVIEKGQTVTLRCDPISGHDNLYWYRRVMGKEIKFLLHFVKESKQDESGMPNNRFLAERTGGTYSTLKVQPAELEDSGVYFCASSQAIGEKLFFGSGTQLSVL.

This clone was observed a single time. The CDR3 protein is CSASTSIIQYF. DNA of the CDR3: TGCAGTGCTAGTACTAGCATCATTCAGTACTTC. The rearrangement joins TRBV20-1 to TRBJ2-4; perhaps TRBD2 as D (6 bases). In germline, CDR1 is DFQATT, CDR2 SNEGSKA (reference sequence). The CDR3 consists of 11 residues. Trimming left V 3 bases short and J 9 bases short, with 9 bases between.

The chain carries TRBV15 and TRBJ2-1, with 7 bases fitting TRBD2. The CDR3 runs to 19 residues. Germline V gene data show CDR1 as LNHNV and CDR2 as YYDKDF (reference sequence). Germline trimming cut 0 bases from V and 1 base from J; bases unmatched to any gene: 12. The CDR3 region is CATSREPRWEGFSYNEQFF. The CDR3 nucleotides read TGTGCCACCAGCAGAGAGCCTAGGTGGGAGGGGTTTTCCTACAATGAGCAGTTCTTC.

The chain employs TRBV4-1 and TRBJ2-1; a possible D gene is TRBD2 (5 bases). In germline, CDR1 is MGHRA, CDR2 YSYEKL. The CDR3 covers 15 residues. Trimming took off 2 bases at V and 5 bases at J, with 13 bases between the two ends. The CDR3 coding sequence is TGCGCCAGCAGCCAATGGGCTAGCCTGAACAATGAGCAGTTCTTC. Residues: CASSQWASLNNEQFF.

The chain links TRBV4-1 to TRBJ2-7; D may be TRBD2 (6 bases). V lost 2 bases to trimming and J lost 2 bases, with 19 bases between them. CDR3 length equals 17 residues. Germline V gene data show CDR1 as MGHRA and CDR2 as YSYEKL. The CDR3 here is CASSQLTYSGRAYEQYF. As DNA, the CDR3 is TGCGCCAGCAGCCAACTTACCTATAGCGGTAGAGCCTACGAGCAGTACTTC.

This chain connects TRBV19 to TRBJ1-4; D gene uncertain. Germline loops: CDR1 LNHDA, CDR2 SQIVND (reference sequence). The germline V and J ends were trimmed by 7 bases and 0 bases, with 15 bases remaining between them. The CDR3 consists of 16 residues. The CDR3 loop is CASNLLGTATNEKLFF. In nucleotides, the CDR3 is TGTGCCAGTAATTTACTGGGTACAGCAACTAATGAAAAACTGTTTTTT.

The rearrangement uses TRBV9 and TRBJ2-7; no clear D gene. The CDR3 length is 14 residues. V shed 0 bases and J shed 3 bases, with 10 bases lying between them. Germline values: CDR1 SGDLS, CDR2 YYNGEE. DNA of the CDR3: TGTGCCAGCAGCGTAGAAAACACGGGCTACGAGCAGTACTTC. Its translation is CASSVENTGYEQYF. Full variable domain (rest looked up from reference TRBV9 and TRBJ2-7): DSGVTQTPKHLITATGQRVTLRCSPRSGDLSVYWYQQSLDQGLQFLIQYYNGEERAKGNILERFSAQQFPDLHSELNLSSLELGDSALYFCASSVENTGYEQYFGPGTRLTVT.

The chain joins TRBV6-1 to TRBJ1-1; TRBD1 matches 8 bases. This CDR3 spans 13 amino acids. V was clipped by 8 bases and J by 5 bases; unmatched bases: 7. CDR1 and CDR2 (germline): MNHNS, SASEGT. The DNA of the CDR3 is TGTGCCAGCTTGTCCAGGGGGCCGACTGAAGCTTTCTTT. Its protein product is CASLSRGPTEAFF.

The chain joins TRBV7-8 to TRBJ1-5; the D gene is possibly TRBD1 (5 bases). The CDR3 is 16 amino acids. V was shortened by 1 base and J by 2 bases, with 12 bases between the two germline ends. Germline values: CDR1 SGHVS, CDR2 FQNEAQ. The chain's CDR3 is CASSLEGRVGNQPQHF. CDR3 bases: TGTGCCAGCAGCTTAGAGGGCAGGGTGGGCAATCAGCCCCAGCATTTT.

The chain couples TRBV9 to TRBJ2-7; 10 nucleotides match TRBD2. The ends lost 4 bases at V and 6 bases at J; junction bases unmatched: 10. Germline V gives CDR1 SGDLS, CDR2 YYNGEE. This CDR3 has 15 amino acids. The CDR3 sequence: CASSPLAGGAAEQYF. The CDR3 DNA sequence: TGTGCCAGCAGCCCCTTAGCGGGAGGAGCTGCCGAGCAGTACTTC.

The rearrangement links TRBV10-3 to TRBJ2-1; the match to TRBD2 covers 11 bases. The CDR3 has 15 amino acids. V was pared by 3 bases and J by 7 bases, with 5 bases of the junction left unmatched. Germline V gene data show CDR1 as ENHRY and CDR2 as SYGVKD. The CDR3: CAISDPGLAVNEQFF. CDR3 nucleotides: TGTGCCATCAGTGACCCGGGACTAGCGGTAAATGAGCAGTTCTTC.

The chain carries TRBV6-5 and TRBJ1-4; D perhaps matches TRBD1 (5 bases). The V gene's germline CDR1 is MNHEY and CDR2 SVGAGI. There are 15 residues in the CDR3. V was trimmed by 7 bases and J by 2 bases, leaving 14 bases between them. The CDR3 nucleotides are TGTGCCAGCACCCGGTGGGGGGAGACTAATGAAAAACTGTTTTTT. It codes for CASTRWGETNEKLFF.

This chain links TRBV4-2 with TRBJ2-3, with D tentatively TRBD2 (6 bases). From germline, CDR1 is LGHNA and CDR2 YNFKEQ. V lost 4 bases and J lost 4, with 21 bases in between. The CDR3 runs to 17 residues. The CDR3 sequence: CASSPQSGPESADTQYF. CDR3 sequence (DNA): TGTGCCAGCAGCCCCCAGAGCGGGCCCGAGAGCGCAGATACGCAGTATTTT.

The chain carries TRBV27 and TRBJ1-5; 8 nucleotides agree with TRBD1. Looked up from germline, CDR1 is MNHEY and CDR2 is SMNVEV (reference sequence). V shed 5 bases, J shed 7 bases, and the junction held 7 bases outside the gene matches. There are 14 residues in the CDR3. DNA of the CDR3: TGTGCCAGCAGTCTTATACAGGGGGGACAGCCCCAGCATTTT. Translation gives CASSLIQGGQPQHF.

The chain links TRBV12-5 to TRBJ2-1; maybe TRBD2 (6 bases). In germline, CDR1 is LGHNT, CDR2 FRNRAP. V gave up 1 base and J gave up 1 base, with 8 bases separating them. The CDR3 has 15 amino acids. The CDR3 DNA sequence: TGTGCTAGTGGTTTGGGGGGACTTTCCTACAATGAGCAGTTCTTC. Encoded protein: CASGLGGLSYNEQFF. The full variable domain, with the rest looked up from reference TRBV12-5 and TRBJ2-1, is DARVTQTPRHKVTEMGQEVTMRCQPILGHNTVFWYRQTMMQGLELLAYFRNRAPLDDSGMPKDRFSAEMPDATLATLKIQPSEPRDSAVYFCASGLGGLSYNEQFFGPGTRLTVL.

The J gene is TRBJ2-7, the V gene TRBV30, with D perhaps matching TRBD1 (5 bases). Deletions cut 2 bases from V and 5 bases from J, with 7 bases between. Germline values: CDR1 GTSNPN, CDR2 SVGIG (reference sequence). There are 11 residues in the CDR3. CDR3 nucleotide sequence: TGTGCCTGGAGTCAGGGCCACGAGCAGTACTTC. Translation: CAWSQGHEQYF.

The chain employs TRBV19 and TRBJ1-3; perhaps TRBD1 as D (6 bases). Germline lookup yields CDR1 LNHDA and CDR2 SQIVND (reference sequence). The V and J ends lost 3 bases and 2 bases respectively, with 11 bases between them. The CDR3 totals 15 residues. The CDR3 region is CASSMGGGPGNTIYF. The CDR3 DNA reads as TGTGCCAGTAGTATGGGCGGGGGCCCTGGAAACACCATATATTTT. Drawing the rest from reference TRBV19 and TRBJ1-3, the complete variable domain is DGGITQSPKYLFRKEGQNVTLSCEQNLNHDAMYWYRQDPGQGLRLIYYSQIVNDFQKGDIAEGYSVSREKKESFPLTVTSAQKNPTAFYLCASSMGGGPGNTIYFGEGSWLTVV.

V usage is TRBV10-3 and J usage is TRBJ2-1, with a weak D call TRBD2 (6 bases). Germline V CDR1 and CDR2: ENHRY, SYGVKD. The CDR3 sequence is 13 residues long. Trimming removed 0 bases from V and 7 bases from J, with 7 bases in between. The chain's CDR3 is CAISESRGNEQFF. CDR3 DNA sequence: TGTGCCATCAGTGAGTCCCGGGGGAATGAGCAGTTCTTC.

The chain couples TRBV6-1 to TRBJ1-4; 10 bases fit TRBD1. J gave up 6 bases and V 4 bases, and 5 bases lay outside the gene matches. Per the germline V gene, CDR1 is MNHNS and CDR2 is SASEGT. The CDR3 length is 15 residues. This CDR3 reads CASSGTGGEYEKLFF. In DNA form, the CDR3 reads TGTGCCAGCAGTGGGACAGGGGGAGAATATGAAAAACTGTTTTTT.

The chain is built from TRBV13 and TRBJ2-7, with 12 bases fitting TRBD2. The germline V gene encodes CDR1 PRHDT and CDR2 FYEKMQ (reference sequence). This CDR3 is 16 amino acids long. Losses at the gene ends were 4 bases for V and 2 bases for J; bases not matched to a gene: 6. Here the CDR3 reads CASSSRLAGGPYEQYF. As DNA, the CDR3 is TGTGCCAGCAGCTCCCGCCTAGCGGGAGGGCCCTACGAGCAGTACTTC.

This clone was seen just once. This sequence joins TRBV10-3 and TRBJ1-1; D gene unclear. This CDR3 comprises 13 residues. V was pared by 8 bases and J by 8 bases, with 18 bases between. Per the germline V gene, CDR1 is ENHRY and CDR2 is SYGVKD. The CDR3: CAICGREAAEAFF. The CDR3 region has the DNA TGTGCCATCTGTGGACGGGAGGCGGCCGAAGCTTTCTTT.

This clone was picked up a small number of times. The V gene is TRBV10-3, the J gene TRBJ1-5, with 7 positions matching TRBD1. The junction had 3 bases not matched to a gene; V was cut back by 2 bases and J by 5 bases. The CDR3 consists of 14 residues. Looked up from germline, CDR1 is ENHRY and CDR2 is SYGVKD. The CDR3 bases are TGTGCCATCAGTGAGAAGGGGGCTCATCAGCCCCAGCATTTT. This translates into CAISEKGAHQPQHF.